This TCR beta chain was observed in a study of blood T cells in healthy people across ages. The use of a sample-barcoded 5' primer and a J-beta primer mix characterized a second PCR of roughly 7 to 11 cycles. TCRdb independently ran MiXCR on the 5' RACE reads; one entry per CDR3 protein. The sample holds hundreds of thousands of distinct CDR3 sequences; 40% to 45% are singletons and the top ten take roughly 30%. Per germline, CDR1 SGHRS and CDR2 YFSETQ. Trimming removed 5 bases at V and 5 bases at J, with 2 bases between. The CDR3 contains 9 residues. This clonotype was detected a few times. Source material: blood. The receptor's source is an elderly man in good health. This rearrangement joins TRBV5-1 to TRBJ2-7; D gene unclear. The CDR3 loop reads CASRHEQYF. In nucleotides, the CDR3 is TGCGCCAGCAGGCACGAGCAGTACTTC.